This T cell receptor beta chain was sequenced in a study of tumor-infiltrating lymphocytes in primary liver carcinoma. Production of TCR beta cDNA used 500 ng total RNA together with a constant-region primer. Investigators got TCR beta libraries out of three nested multiplex PCR rounds, done with slightly modified ARM-PCR. The first two PCR rounds used TRBV1-TRBV30 primers with a Cbeta primer, roughly 10 cycles each. TCRdb redid the calling of the multiplex PCR reads with MiXCR, one entry per CDR3 protein. The sample includes about 78,000 distinct CDR3 sequences, over 60% of them seen just once. The table lists this clonotype with a count of one. V gave up 6 bases and J gave up 6 bases, with 21 bases separating them. This CDR3 has 15 amino acids. The germline V gene encodes CDR1 SQVTM and CDR2 ANQGSEA. Co-extracted RNA and DNA came from roughly 20-30 mg of unsorted bulk tissue. Subjects presented with primary liver carcinoma managed by surgical resection.

The sequence came from a middle-aged man with primary liver carcinoma and hepatitis B virus infection. The V and J genes are TRBV29-1 and TRBJ1-5; a weak D match, TRBD1 (5 bases). Sequenced: liver tumor tissue from sampling region 4. This sample's subset: tumor region T4, right-lateral pole. The CDR3 DNA follows: TGCAGCGTCGCGACCGGGAGTGGTGACAGTCAGCCCCAGCATTTT. Translation gives CSVATGSGDSQPQHF.